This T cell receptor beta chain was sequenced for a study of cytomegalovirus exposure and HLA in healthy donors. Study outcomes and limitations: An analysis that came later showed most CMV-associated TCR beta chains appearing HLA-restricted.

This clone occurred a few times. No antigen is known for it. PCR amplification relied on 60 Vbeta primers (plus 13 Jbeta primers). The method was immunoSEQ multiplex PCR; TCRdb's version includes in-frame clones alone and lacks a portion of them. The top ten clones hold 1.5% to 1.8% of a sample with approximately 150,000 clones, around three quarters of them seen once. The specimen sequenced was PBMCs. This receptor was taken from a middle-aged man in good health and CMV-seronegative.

CDR3 protein: CAISEGISAGSYGYTF. CDR3 nucleotides: TGTGCCATCAGTGAAGGAATCTCCGCCGGGTCCTATGGCTACACCTTC. The V call is TRBV10-3, the J call TRBJ1-2, with D hard to call. Germline V gene sequence: CDR1 ENHRY, CDR2 SYGVKD. The ends were cut back, 3 bases at V and 4 bases at J, with 18 bases in the middle. The CDR3 has 16 residues.